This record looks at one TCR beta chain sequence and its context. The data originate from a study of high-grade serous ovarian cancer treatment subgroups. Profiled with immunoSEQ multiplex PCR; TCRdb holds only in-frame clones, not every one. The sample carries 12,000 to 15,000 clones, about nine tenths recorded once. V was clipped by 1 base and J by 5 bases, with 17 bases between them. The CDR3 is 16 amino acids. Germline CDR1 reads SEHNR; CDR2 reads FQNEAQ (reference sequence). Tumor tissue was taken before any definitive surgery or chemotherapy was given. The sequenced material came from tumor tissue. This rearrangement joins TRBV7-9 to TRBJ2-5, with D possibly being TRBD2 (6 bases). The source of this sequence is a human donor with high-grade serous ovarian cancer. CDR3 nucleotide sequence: TGTGCCAGCAGCTTAGGGGGACTTCTCACTGGTGAGACCCAGTACTTC. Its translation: CASSLGGLLTGETQYF.